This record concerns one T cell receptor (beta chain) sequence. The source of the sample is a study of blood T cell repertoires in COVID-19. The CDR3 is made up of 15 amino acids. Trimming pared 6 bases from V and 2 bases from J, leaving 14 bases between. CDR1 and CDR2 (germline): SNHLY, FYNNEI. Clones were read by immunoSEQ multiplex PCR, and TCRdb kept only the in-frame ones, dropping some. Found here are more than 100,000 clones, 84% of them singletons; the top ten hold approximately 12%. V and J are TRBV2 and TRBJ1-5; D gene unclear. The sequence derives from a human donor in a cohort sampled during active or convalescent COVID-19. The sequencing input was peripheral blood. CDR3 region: CASSTPGPGNQPQHF. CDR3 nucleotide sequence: TGTGCCAGCAGCACCCCCGGTCCCGGCAATCAGCCCCAGCATTTT.